A single sample is the source of the 30 T cell receptor beta chains below, sequenced in a study of vaccination and CD4 T cells after COVID-19. Treatment described: approximately 11-day PBMC culture with coronavirus spike peptide pools or control peptides (ViraFEST assay). No antigen is known for these receptors. Scientists ran DNA taken from cultured CD4+ T cells through the Oncomine TCR Beta short-read assay for sequencing. Each CDR3 protein gets one entry after TCRdb re-called the PCR reads with MiXCR. The table lists roughly 9,800 distinct CDR3 sequences, roughly 60% of them singletons. The specimen sequenced was CD4+ T cells from blood, cultured in vitro. These receptors originate from a human donor who had recovered from COVID-19.

The rearrangement links TRBV7-9 to TRBJ2-5; TRBD2 matches at 7 bases. The junction had 7 bases not matched to a gene; V was cut back by 1 base and J by 2 bases. Germline V gene lookup returns CDR1 SEHNR and CDR2 FQNEAQ (reference sequence). The CDR3 is 16 amino acids. CDR3 DNA sequence: TGTGCCAGCAGCTTAGTGGTAGCGGGTCCACAAGAGACCCAGTACTTC. Residues: CASSLVVAGPQETQYF.

As to this clonotype: A much bigger clone sits one base away, suggesting this may be a read error. The chain uses TRBV20-1 and TRBJ1-2; D is uncertain. The CDR3 sequence is 13 residues long. The ends were cut back, 8 bases at V and 4 bases at J, with 17 bases in the middle. Looked up from germline, CDR1 is DFQATT and CDR2 is SNEGSKA (reference sequence). The CDR3 loop is CSPTRVWSYGYTF. DNA of the CDR3: TGCAGTCCCACCCGAGTGTGGAGCTATGGCTACACCTTC.

The chain carries TRBV11-2 and TRBJ1-3; D is unresolved. Trimming pared 5 bases from V and 0 bases from J, leaving 11 bases between. This CDR3 is 15 amino acids long. Germline V gene lookup returns CDR1 SGHAT and CDR2 FQNNGV. The DNA of the CDR3 is TGTGCCAGCAGCCCGACTTGGTACTCTGGAAACACCATATATTTT. This translates into CASSPTWYSGNTIYF.

The gene calls are TRBV27 and TRBJ2-2; TRBD2 matches at 10 bases. CDR1 and CDR2 from the germline V gene are MNHEY and SMNVEV (reference sequence). The CDR3 extends over 19 amino acids. V was pared by 1 base and J by 6 bases, with 14 bases of the junction left unmatched. The DNA of the CDR3 is TGTGCCAGCAGTTTATTTGGCTTAGCGGGGGGCCTAAGGGCCGGGGAGCTGTTTTTT. Translating it yields CASSLFGLAGGLRAGELFF.

The rearrangement joins TRBV6-2 or TRBV6-3 to TRBJ2-4, with TRBD1 matching 7 bases. The trim removed 2 bases at V and 14 bases at J, leaving 6 bases unmatched. The V gene's germline CDR1 is MNHEY and CDR2 SVGEGT. The length of the CDR3 is 12 residues. The CDR3 nucleotides read TGTGCCAGCAGTTACCCCGGGACAGTGAAGTACTTC. Translated, it gives CASSYPGTVKYF.

In this sample, this clonotype turned up once. J is TRBJ2-5 and V is TRBV20-1; perhaps TRBD2 as D (6 bases). Trimming left V 3 bases short and J 4 bases short, with 18 bases between. Germline values: CDR1 DFQATT, CDR2 SNEGSKA (reference sequence). The length of the CDR3 is 15 residues. CDR3 DNA sequence: TGCAGTGCTAGCTCCCGGGCTAGAGCGGGAGAGACCCAGTACTTC. Protein sequence: CSASSRARAGETQYF.

This chain uses TRBV20-1 with TRBJ2-7; D is possibly TRBD2 (5 bases). With 6 bases removed from V and 6 bases from J, the gap between germline ends came to 15 bases. Germline assignment: CDR1 DFQATT and CDR2 SNEGSKA (reference sequence). This CDR3 region has 12 residues. The CDR3 bases are TGCAGTGCAGGGAGTAAGAGTCGCGAGCAGTACTTC. Translated, it gives CSAGSKSREQYF.

The V gene is TRBV11-1, the J gene TRBJ2-3, with 9 bases matching TRBD2. The CDR3 has 14 residues. The V gene end was trimmed by 1 base and the J gene end by 7 bases; junction bases not matched to a gene: 3. Germline CDR1 and CDR2: SGHAT and FQDESV (reference sequence). CDR3 coding DNA: TGTGCCAGCAGCTTAGTTCTAGCGGGAAATACGCAGTATTTT. Amino acids: CASSLVLAGNTQYF.

J is TRBJ2-1 and V is TRBV24-1, with 11 positions matching TRBD1. Trimming at V came to 3 bases and at J to 7 bases, leaving 4 bases not matched to a gene. This CDR3 is built from 15 residues. Germline V gene sequence: CDR1 KGHDR, CDR2 SFDVKD. The CDR3 here is CATSDPGQGGNEQFF. The DNA of the CDR3 is TGTGCCACCAGTGATCCGGGACAGGGGGGGAATGAGCAGTTCTTC.

The V and J genes are TRBV5-1 and TRBJ2-1; D is ambiguous. The J call may not be correct, given that the DNA end is closer to TRBJ2-7. The germline CDR1 and CDR2 sequences are SGHRS and YFSETQ. CDR3 size: 16 residues. The chain's CDR3 is CASSFQPQFAPSEQYF. CDR3 coding DNA: TGCGCCAGCAGCTTCCAACCTCAGTTCGCCCCCTCCGAGCAGTACTTC.

This sequence joins TRBV7-2 and TRBJ1-2; D remains ambiguous. The CDR3 extends over 13 amino acids. Germline CDR1 reads SGHTA; CDR2 reads FQGNSA. Trimming cost V 0 bases and J 6 bases, with 8 bases left between them. CDR3: CASSLAPGDGYTF. The CDR3 DNA follows: TGTGCCAGCAGCTTAGCGCCGGGCGATGGCTACACCTTC. The variable domain in full, completed from reference TRBV7-2 and TRBJ1-2, reads GAGVSQSPSNKVTEKGKDVELRCDPISGHTALYWYRQSLGQGLEFLIYFQGNSAPDKSGLPSDRFSAERTGGSVSTLTIQRTQQEDSAVYLCASSLAPGDGYTFGSGTRLTVV.

This chain connects TRBV6-1 to TRBJ1-6, with a possible D match to TRBD1 (5 bases). The CDR3 extends over 15 amino acids. V was clipped by 2 bases and J by 10 bases, with 15 bases between them. Germline V gene sequence: CDR1 MNHNS, CDR2 SASEGT. The CDR3 sequence is CASSEFGTSISPLHF. The CDR3 bases are TGTGCCAGCAGTGAATTTGGGACTTCTATATCACCCCTCCACTTT.

CDR3 coding DNA: TGTGCCAGCAGCTTAGCCCCCGCATACGAGCAGTACTTC. Protein product: CASSLAPAYEQYF. The chain joins TRBV7-9 to TRBJ2-7, with unresolved D. The germline gives CDR1 SEHNR, CDR2 FQNEAQ (reference sequence). This CDR3 is 13 amino acids long. The V end lost 0 bases, the J end lost 4 bases, and 7 bases lay between the germline ends.

This clonotype occurred once. This chain uses TRBV11-1 with TRBJ2-3; D possibly matches TRBD1 or TRBD2 (5 bases each). The CDR3 sequence is 16 residues long. V was pared by 5 bases and J by 4 bases, with 19 bases between. In germline, CDR1 is SGHAT, CDR2 FQDESV (reference sequence). The CDR3 here is CASSLRDPNSADTQYF. In DNA form, the CDR3 reads TGTGCCAGCAGCCTCCGGGACCCGAACAGCGCAGATACGCAGTATTTT. The full variable domain, its missing parts supplied by reference TRBV11-1 and TRBJ2-3, is EAEVAQSPRYKITEKSQAVAFWCDPISGHATLYWYRQILGQGPELLVQFQDESVVDDSQLPKDRFSAERLKGVDSTLKIQPAELGDSAMYLCASSLRDPNSADTQYFGPGTRLTVL.

V and J are TRBV20-1 and TRBJ2-1, with TRBD2 matching 11 bases. The V and J ends lost 1 base and 4 bases, in that order; junction bases with no gene match: 3. Germline V gene data show CDR1 as DFQATT and CDR2 as SNEGSKA (reference sequence). This CDR3 has 15 amino acids. This CDR3 is CSARVSGRGYNEQFF. The DNA of the CDR3 is TGCAGTGCTAGAGTTAGCGGGAGGGGTTACAATGAGCAGTTCTTC.

The chain employs TRBV15 and TRBJ2-7; D remains ambiguous. Between the trimmed V and J ends, which lost 0 bases and 4 bases, there was a span of 16 bases. CDR1 is LNHNV, CDR2 YYDKDF, per germline (reference sequence). The CDR3 runs to 16 residues. The CDR3 coding sequence is TGTGCCACCAGCAGAGATCAACACCTAGTAGATTACGAGCAGTACTTC. Its translation is CATSRDQHLVDYEQYF. Combining the CDR3 with reference TRBV15 and TRBJ2-7 gives the whole variable domain DAMVIQNPRYQVTQFGKPVTLSCSQTLNHNVMYWYQQKSSQAPKLLFHYYDKDFNNEADTPDNFQSRRPNTSFCFLDIRSPGLGDTAMYLCATSRDQHLVDYEQYFGPGTRLTVT.

This clonotype was detected only a few times. The J gene is TRBJ1-5, the V gene TRBV7-3; TRBD1 might be the D (6 bases). The CDR3 has 15 residues. V was shortened by 2 bases and J by 1 base, with 9 bases between the two germline ends. Germline V CDR1 and CDR2: SGHTA, FQGTGA. The CDR3 region has the DNA TGTGCCAGCAGCTTATCAGGGGTCAGCAATCAGCCCCAGCATTTT. Translation: CASSLSGVSNQPQHF.

The V call is TRBV6-1, the J call TRBJ1-6; no clear D gene. The CDR3 is 13 residues long. Germline V gives CDR1 MNHNS, CDR2 SASEGT. The V end lost 3 bases, the J end lost 10 bases, and 10 bases lay between the germline ends. Written as DNA, the CDR3 is TGTGCCAGCAGTGACTCCAGCCGATCACCCCTCCACTTT. Protein product: CASSDSSRSPLHF.

This clonotype turned up a few times. V usage is TRBV7-2 and J usage is TRBJ1-2; D unclear. V lost 1 base, J lost 4 bases, and 10 bases lay in between. This CDR3 is built from 14 residues. The V gene's germline CDR1 is SGHTA and CDR2 FQGNSA. This chain's CDR3 is CASSLDWTTYGYTF. The CDR3 region has the DNA TGTGCCAGCAGCTTAGATTGGACGACCTATGGCTACACCTTC.

The sample holds a few counts of this clonotype. V and J are TRBV20-1 and TRBJ2-5; 7 bases fit TRBD1. The CDR3 spans 16 residues. Looked up from germline, CDR1 is DFQATT and CDR2 is SNEGSKA (reference sequence). Losses at the gene ends were 1 base for V and 2 bases for J; bases not matched to a gene: 10. The DNA of the CDR3 is TGCAGTGCTAGAGTAGCGCCGGGACAGACGCAAGAGACCCAGTACTTC. It codes for CSARVAPGQTQETQYF.

V usage is TRBV20-1 and J usage is TRBJ2-1, with D tentatively TRBD1 or TRBD2 (5 bases each). The CDR3 consists of 15 residues. Germline-derived CDR1 and CDR2 are DFQATT and SNEGSKA (reference sequence). The ends were cut back, 3 bases at V and 8 bases at J, with 20 bases in the middle. The CDR3 bases are TGCAGTGCTAGTGATCCCGGGACGCGTAAGGATGAGCAGTTCTTC. Translation: CSASDPGTRKDEQFF.

The rearrangement uses TRBV12-3 or TRBV12-4 and TRBJ1-6; D call uncertain. V was pared by 3 bases and J by 10 bases, with 10 bases between. There are 13 residues in the CDR3. The CDR3 DNA follows: TGTGCCAGCAGTTTTAGGGTGGGGTCACCCCTCCACTTT. It yields the protein CASSFRVGSPLHF.

The J gene is TRBJ2-2, the V gene TRBV6-5; 10 positions agree with TRBD1. V trimming: 2 bases; J trimming: 1 base; junction bases outside the gene matches: 4. Germline CDR1 is MNHEY and CDR2 is SVGAGI. The CDR3 totals 17 residues. CDR3 bases: TGTGCCAGCAGTTACGGGACAGGGGTTCGGAACACCGGGGAGCTGTTTTTT. Its translation: CASSYGTGVRNTGELFF.

This chain links TRBV7-9 with TRBJ1-3; 8 bases map to TRBD1. This CDR3 has 16 amino acids. The ends lost 5 bases at V and 0 bases at J; junction bases unmatched: 6. Germline V gene lookup returns CDR1 SEHNR and CDR2 FQNEAQ (reference sequence). CDR3 DNA: TGTGCCAGCAGCATCGGACAGGGACTCTCTGGAAACACCATATATTTT. Encoded protein: CASSIGQGLSGNTIYF. Using reference TRBV7-9 and TRBJ1-3 for the parts outside the CDR3, the full variable domain is DTGVSQNPRHKITKRGQNVTFRCDPISEHNRLYWYRQTLGQGPEFLTYFQNEAQLEKSRLLSDRFSAERPKGSFSTLEIQRTEQGDSAMYLCASSIGQGLSGNTIYFGEGSWLTVV.

This clonotype was seen a handful of times. The chain links TRBV5-6 to TRBJ2-7; D gene ambiguous. This CDR3 spans 16 amino acids. CDR1 SGHDT and CDR2 YYEEEE come from the germline V gene. Trimming took off 3 bases at V and 2 bases at J, with 18 bases between the two ends. CDR3 loop: CASSSRGDMPPYEQYF. The CDR3 coding sequence is TGTGCCAGCAGCTCCAGAGGCGACATGCCGCCCTACGAGCAGTACTTC. The whole variable domain, filled in from reference TRBV5-6 and TRBJ2-7, reads DAGVTQSPTHLIKTRGQQVTLRCSPKSGHDTVSWYQQALGQGPQFIFQYYEEEERQRGNFPDRFSGHQFPNYSSELNVNALLLGDSALYLCASSSRGDMPPYEQYFGPGTRLTVT.

The chain has TRBV15 and TRBJ2-5; D is ambiguous. V was trimmed by 2 bases and J by 3 bases, leaving 7 bases between them. Germline CDR1 and CDR2: LNHNV and YYDKDF (reference sequence). This CDR3 has 13 residues. The CDR3 spells CATSRTLEETQYF. The DNA of the CDR3 is TGTGCCACCAGCAGAACCTTAGAAGAGACCCAGTACTTC.

The V call is TRBV18, the J call TRBJ2-5; D is undetermined. The V end was cut by 6 bases, the J end by 1 base, with 12 bases between. The CDR3 length is 14 residues. Germline-derived CDR1 and CDR2 are KGHSH and LQKENI. CDR3 region: CASSPTVTQETQYF. The CDR3 DNA sequence: TGTGCCAGCTCTCCAACGGTGACCCAAGAGACCCAGTACTTC.

The chain joins TRBV7-9 to TRBJ2-3; 8 bases line up with TRBD2. J lost 5 bases, V lost 1 base, and 5 bases had no gene match. CDR1 SEHNR and CDR2 FQNEAQ come from the germline V gene (reference sequence). CDR3 size: 15 residues. For the CDR3, the DNA is TGTGCCAGCAGCTTAGAGCGGGAGTGGGTAGATACGCAGTATTTT. It codes for CASSLEREWVDTQYF.

The rearrangement joins TRBV7-3 to TRBJ2-3; the D gene is possibly TRBD1 (6 bases). There are 15 residues in the CDR3. CDR1 and CDR2 from the germline V gene are SGHTA and FQGTGA. V lost 3 bases and J lost 4, with 14 bases in between. The CDR3 protein is CASSLGGEGADTQYF. The CDR3 DNA follows: TGTGCCAGCAGCTTGGGTGGAGAGGGGGCAGATACGCAGTATTTT.

CDR3 sequence reads: CASSTPGRGLQETQYF. CDR3 DNA sequence: TGTGCCAGCAGTACCCCCGGGCGGGGGCTCCAAGAGACCCAGTACTTC. The chain links TRBV6-2 or TRBV6-3 to TRBJ2-5; D possibly corresponds to TRBD2 (7 bases). Germline assignment: CDR1 MNHEY and CDR2 SVGEGT. The V end lost 5 bases, the J end lost 1 base, and 17 bases lay between the germline ends. This CDR3 is 16 amino acids long.